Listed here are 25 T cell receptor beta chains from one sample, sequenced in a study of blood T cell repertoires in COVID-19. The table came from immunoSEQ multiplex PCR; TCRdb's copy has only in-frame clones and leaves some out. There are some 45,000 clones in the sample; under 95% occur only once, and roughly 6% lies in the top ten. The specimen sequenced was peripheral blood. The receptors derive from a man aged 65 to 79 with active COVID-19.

The CDR3 region is CASTRDRVGNEQFF. Here the CDR3 DNA reads TGTGCCAGCACCCGGGACAGGGTGGGCAATGAGCAGTTCTTC. The chain has TRBV6-5 and TRBJ2-1, with 9 bases lining up with TRBD1. The CDR3 consists of 14 residues. Trimming at V came to 7 bases and at J to 6 bases, leaving 7 bases not matched to a gene. CDR1 MNHEY and CDR2 SVGAGI come from the germline V gene.

The CDR3 protein is CASSPAAGKNTGELFF. DNA of the CDR3: TGTGCCAGCAGCCCGGCGGCAGGGAAAAACACCGGGGAGCTGTTTTTT. V is TRBV5-4 and J is TRBJ2-2; possibly TRBD1 for D (5 bases). V was pared by 4 bases and J by 2 bases, with 15 bases between. The CDR3 is 16 residues long. Germline CDR1 reads SGHNT; CDR2 reads YYREEE (reference sequence).

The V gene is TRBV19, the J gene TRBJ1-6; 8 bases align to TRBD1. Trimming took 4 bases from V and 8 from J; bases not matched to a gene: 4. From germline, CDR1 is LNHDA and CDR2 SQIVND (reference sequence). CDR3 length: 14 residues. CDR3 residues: CASSTTGADSPLHF. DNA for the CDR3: TGTGCCAGTAGTACGACAGGGGCTGATTCACCCCTCCACTTT.

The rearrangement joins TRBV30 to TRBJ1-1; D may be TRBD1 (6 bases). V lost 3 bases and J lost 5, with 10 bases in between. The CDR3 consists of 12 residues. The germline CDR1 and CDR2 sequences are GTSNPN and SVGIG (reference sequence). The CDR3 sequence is CAWRRGWTEAFF. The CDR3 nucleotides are TGTGCCTGGAGGAGGGGGTGGACTGAAGCTTTCTTT.

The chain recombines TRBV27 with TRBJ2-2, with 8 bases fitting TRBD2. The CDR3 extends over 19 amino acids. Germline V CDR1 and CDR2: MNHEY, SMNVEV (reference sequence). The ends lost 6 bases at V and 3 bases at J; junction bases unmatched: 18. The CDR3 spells CASSPWRGARIVDTGELFF. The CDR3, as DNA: TGTGCCAGCAGCCCATGGCGGGGGGCCCGCATCGTGGACACCGGGGAGCTGTTTTTT.

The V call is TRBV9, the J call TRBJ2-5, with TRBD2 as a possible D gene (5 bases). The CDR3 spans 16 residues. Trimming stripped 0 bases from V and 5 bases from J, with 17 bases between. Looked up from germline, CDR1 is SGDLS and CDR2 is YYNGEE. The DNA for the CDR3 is TGTGCCAGCAGCGTAGGTCCCGCGCGAGGGCAGGAGACCCAGTACTTC. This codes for CASSVGPARGQETQYF.

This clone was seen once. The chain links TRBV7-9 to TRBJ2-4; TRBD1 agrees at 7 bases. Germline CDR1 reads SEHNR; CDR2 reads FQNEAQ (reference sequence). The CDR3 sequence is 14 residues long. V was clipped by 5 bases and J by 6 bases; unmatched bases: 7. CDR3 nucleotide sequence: TGTGCCAGCAGCCCAACAGGGGTTGCAAACATTCAGTACTTC. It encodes CASSPTGVANIQYF.

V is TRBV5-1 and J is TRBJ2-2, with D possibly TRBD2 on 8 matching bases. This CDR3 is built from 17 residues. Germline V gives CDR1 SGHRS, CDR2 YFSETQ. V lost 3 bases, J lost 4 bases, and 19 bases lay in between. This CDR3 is CASSSGGLAGFTGELFF. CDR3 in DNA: TGCGCCAGCAGCTCAGGGGGGCTAGCGGGTTTCACCGGGGAGCTGTTTTTT.

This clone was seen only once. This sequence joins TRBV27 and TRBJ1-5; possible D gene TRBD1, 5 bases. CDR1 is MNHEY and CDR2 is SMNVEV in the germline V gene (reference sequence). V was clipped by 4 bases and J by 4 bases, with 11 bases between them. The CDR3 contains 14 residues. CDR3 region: CASSSWGGNQPQHF. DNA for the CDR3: TGTGCCAGCAGTTCCTGGGGGGGTAATCAGCCCCAGCATTTT.

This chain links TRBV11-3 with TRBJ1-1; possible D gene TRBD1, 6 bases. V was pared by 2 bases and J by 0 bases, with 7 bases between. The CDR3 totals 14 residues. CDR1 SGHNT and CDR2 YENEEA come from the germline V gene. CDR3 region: CASSLSGVNTEAFF. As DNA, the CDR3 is TGTGCCAGCAGCTTATCAGGGGTGAACACTGAAGCTTTCTTT.

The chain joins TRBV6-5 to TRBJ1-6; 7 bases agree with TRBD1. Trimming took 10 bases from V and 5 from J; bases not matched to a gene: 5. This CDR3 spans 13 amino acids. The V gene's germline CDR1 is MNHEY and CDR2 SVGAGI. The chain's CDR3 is CATGTADNSPLHF. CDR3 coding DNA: TGTGCCACTGGGACAGCCGATAATTCACCCCTCCACTTT.

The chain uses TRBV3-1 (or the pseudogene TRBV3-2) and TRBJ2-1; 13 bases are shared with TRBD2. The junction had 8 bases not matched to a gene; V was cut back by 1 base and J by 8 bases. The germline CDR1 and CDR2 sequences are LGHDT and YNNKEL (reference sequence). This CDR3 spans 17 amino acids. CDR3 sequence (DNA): TGTGCCAGCAGCCAAGGGCCGACTAGCGGGGGGTCCCATGAGCAGTTCTTC. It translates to CASSQGPTSGGSHEQFF.

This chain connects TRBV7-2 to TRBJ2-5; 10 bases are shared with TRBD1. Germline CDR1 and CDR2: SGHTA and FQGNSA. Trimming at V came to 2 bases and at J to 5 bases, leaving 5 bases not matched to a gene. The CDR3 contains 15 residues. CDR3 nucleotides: TGTGCCAGCAGCTTATGGACAGGGGGAGAGGAGACCCAGTACTTC. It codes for CASSLWTGGEETQYF.

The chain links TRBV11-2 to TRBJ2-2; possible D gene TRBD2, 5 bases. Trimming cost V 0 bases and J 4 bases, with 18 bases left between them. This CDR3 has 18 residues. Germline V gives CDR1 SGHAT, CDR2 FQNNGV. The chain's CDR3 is CASSLEFTAGRGTGELFF. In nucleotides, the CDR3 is TGTGCCAGCAGCTTAGAATTTACAGCCGGACGGGGCACCGGGGAGCTGTTTTTT.

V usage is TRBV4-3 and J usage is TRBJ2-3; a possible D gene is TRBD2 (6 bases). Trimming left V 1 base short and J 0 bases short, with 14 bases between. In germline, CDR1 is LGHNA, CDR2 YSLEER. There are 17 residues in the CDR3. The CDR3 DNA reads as TGCGCCAGCAGCCAAGGGTTAGGTAGCGGTAGCACAGATACGCAGTATTTT. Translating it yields CASSQGLGSGSTDTQYF.

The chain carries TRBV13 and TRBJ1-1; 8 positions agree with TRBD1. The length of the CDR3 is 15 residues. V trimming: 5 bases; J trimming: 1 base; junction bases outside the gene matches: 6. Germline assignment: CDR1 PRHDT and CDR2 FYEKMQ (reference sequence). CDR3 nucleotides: TGTGCCAGCAGCCCGCTAGGACAGGGGAACACTGAAGCTTTCTTT. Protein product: CASSPLGQGNTEAFF.

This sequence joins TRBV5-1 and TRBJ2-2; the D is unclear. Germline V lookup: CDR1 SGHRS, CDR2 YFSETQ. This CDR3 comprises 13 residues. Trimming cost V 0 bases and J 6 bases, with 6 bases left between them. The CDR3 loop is CASSLDPSGELFF. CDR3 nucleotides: TGCGCCAGCAGCTTGGATCCATCCGGGGAGCTGTTTTTT. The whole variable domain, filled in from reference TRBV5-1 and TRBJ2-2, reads KAGVTQTPRYLIKTRGQQVTLSCSPISGHRSVSWYQQTPGQGLQFLFEYFSETQRNKGNFPGRFSGRQFSNSRSEMNVSTLELGDSALYLCASSLDPSGELFFGEGSRLTVL.

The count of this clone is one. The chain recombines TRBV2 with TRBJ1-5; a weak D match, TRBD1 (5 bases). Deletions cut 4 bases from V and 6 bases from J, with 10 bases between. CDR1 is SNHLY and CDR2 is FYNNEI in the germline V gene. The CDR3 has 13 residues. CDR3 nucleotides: TGTGCCAGCAGTGTAGGGGTTCGTCAGCCCCAGCATTTT. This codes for CASSVGVRQPQHF.

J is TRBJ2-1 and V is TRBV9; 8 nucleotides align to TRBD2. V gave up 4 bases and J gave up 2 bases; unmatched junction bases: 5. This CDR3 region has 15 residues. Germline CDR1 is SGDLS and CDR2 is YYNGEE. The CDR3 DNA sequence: TGTGCCAGCAGCCAACTTAGCGGGACCTACAATGAGCAGTTCTTC. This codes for CASSQLSGTYNEQFF.

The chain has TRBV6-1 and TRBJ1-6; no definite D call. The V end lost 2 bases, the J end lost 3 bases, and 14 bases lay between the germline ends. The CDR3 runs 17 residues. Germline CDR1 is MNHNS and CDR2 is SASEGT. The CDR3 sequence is CASSEIGKAGYNSPLHF. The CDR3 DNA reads TGTGCCAGCAGTGAAATCGGCAAGGCGGGCTATAATTCACCCCTCCACTTT.

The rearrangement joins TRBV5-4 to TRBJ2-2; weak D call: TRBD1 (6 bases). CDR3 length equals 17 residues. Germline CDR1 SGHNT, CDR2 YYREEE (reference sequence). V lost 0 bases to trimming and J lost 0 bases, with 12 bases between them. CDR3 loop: CASSLALGATNTGELFF. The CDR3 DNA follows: TGTGCCAGCAGCTTGGCCTTGGGGGCTACGAACACCGGGGAGCTGTTTTTT.

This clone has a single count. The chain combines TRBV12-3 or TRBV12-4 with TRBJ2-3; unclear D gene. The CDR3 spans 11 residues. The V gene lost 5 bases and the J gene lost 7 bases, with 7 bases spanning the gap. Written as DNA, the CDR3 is TGTGCCAGCAGTCTCCTTAATACGCAGTATTTT. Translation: CASSLLNTQYF.

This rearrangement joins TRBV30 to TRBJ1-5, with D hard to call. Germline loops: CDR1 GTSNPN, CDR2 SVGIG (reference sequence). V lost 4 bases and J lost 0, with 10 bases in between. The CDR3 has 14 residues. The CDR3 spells CAWTPSRSNQPQHF. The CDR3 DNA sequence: TGTGCCTGGACCCCGAGCCGTAGCAATCAGCCCCAGCATTTT.

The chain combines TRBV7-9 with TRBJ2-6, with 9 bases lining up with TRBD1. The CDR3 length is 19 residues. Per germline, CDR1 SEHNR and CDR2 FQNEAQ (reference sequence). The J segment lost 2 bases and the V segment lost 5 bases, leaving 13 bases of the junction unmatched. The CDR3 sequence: CASSPSWDRVLAGANVLTF. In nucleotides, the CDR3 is TGTGCCAGCAGCCCTAGCTGGGACAGGGTACTGGCTGGGGCCAACGTCCTGACTTTC.

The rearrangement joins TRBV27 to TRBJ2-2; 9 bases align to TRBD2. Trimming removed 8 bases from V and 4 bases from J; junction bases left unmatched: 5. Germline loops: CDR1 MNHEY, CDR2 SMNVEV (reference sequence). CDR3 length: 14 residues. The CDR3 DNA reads TGTGCCAGCTCCCTAGCGGGGATCACCGGGGAGCTGTTTTTT. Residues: CASSLAGITGELFF.